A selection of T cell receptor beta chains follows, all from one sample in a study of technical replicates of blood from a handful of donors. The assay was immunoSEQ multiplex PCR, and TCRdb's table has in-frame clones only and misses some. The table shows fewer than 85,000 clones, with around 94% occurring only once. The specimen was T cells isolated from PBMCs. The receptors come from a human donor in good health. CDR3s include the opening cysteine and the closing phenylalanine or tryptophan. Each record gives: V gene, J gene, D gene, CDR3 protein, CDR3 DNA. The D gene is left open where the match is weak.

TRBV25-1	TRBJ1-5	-	CASSASDTGYQPQHF	TGTGCCAGCAGTGCATCGGACACGGGTTATCAGCCCCAGCATTTT
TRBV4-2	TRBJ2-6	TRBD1	CASSHTGGGSGANVLTF	TGTGCCAGCAGCCATACAGGGGGCGGATCTGGGGCCAACGTCCTGACTTTC
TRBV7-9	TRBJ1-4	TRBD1	CASSIPGQGFEKLFF	TGTGCCAGCAGCATACCGGGACAGGGTTTTGAAAAACTGTTTTTT
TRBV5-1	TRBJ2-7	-	CASSLIFRGPRQAEQYF	TGCGCCAGCAGCTTGATTTTTAGAGGACCCAGACAGGCCGAGCAGTACTTC
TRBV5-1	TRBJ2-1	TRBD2	CASRPGLAGGKTYNEQFF	TGCGCCAGCAGACCCGGACTAGCGGGGGGCAAAACCTACAATGAGCAGTTCTTC
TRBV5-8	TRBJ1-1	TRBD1	CASSETGQGNTEAFF	TGTGCCAGCAGCGAAACGGGACAGGGGAACACTGAAGCTTTCTTT
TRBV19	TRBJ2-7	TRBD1	CASSWGTGGSYEQYF	TGTGCCAGTAGTTGGGGGACAGGGGGATCCTACGAGCAGTACTTC
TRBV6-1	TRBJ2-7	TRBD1	CASSGLRRTGPYEQYF	TGTGCCAGCAGTGGGCTAAGACGGACAGGACCCTACGAGCAGTACTTC
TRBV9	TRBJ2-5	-	CASSVVQQETQYF	TGTGCCAGCAGCGTAGTACAGCAAGAGACCCAGTACTTC
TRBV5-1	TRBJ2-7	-	CASSLKTGAYEQYF	TGCGCCAGCAGCTTAAAGACAGGAGCCTACGAGCAGTACTTC